Shown below are 27 T cell receptor beta chains from a single sample sequenced in a study of cytomegalovirus exposure and HLA in healthy donors. PCR involved 60 Vbeta and 13 Jbeta primers. Measured with immunoSEQ multiplex PCR; TCRdb has only the in-frame clones, and not every one. The sample consists of approximately 150,000 clones, 70% to 80% of them appearing once. Material: PBMCs. All receptors derive from a man between 35 and 55 years old in good health and CMV-seronegative.

The genes are TRBV19 and TRBJ1-2; D is unresolved. Germline CDR1 is LNHDA and CDR2 is SQIVND (reference sequence). V was cut by 2 bases and J by 7 bases, with 14 bases left in between. The CDR3 extends over 14 amino acids. CDR3 residues: CASSITLVGGGYTF. The CDR3 DNA is TGTGCCAGTAGTATAACCCTAGTCGGCGGTGGCTACACCTTC.

This clone was picked up a small number of times. Sequence at one end of the junction differs from germline and may be a read error. V and J are TRBV7-7 and TRBJ2-2, with D unclear. The CDR3 length is 13 residues. Germline assignment: CDR1 SSHAT and CDR2 FNYEAQ (reference sequence). The CDR3 bases are TGTGCTAGCAGCTTAGTAGCCACCGGGGAGCTGTTTTTT. It is translated as CASSLVATGELFF.

The chain carries TRBV27 and TRBJ2-5, with 11 bases aligning to TRBD2. The trim removed 6 bases at V and 0 bases at J, leaving 12 bases unmatched. Germline CDR1 reads MNHEY; CDR2 reads SMNVEV (reference sequence). CDR3 length equals 18 residues. CDR3 DNA sequence: TGTGCCAGCAGGACTACTTATCGGACTAGCGGGTACCAAGAGACCCAGTACTTC. This codes for CASRTTYRTSGYQETQYF.

The chain employs TRBV30 and TRBJ2-5; D perhaps matches TRBD1 (6 bases). V was pared by 3 bases and J by 5 bases, with 13 bases between. Germline loops: CDR1 GTSNPN, CDR2 SVGIG (reference sequence). The CDR3 contains 13 residues. For the CDR3, the DNA is TGTGCCTGGAGCCCCAGGGGCGGGGAGACCCAGTACTTC. Translated, it gives CAWSPRGGETQYF.

The chain has TRBV28 and TRBJ2-4, with 9 bases identical to TRBD1. J was trimmed by 14 bases and V by 5 bases; bases with no gene match: 4. Germline CDR1 MDHEN, CDR2 SYDVKM. The CDR3 extends over 11 amino acids. The CDR3 here is CASSARDREYF. The CDR3 coding sequence is TGTGCCAGCAGTGCCCGGGACAGGGAGTACTTC.

This clone has only a few counts. V gene TRBV7-5 combines with J gene TRBJ2-1; the table assigns TRBD2, which was not confirmed against the DNA. TRBV7-5 is marked as a pseudogene. The CDR3 is made up of 17 amino acids. The CDR3 spells CARRFRPSGGIYNEQFF. As DNA, the CDR3 is TGTGCCAGAAGGTTCAGGCCCAGCGGGGGCATTTACAATGAGCAGTTCTTC.

This chain uses TRBV28 with TRBJ1-1; 8 nucleotides match TRBD1. Germline CDR1 is MDHEN and CDR2 is SYDVKM. V lost 2 bases, J lost 0 bases, and 14 bases stayed unmatched. There are 19 residues in the CDR3. The CDR3 is CASSLMVWTGKYMNTEAFF. In nucleotides, the CDR3 is TGTGCCAGCAGTTTAATGGTTTGGACAGGGAAGTACATGAACACTGAAGCTTTCTTT. Based on the CDR3 plus reference TRBV28 and TRBJ1-1, the full variable domain is DVKVTQSSRYLVKRTGEKVFLECVQDMDHENMFWYRQDPGLGLRLIYFSYDVKMKEKGDIPEGYSVSREKKERFSLILESASTNQTSMYLCASSLMVWTGKYMNTEAFFGQGTRLTVV.

In its sample, this clone was seen once. V gene TRBV28 combines with J gene TRBJ1-4, with D perhaps matching TRBD1 (6 bases). The CDR3 is made up of 14 amino acids. The germline V and J ends were trimmed by 4 bases and 11 bases, with 17 bases remaining between them. Per germline, CDR1 MDHEN and CDR2 SYDVKM. In DNA form, the CDR3 reads TGTGCCAGCAGTTCCCCAGGGGTAAGGAGGAAACTGTTTTTT. Translated: CASSSPGVRRKLFF.

The chain recombines TRBV9 with TRBJ2-7; D uncertain. Germline CDR1 reads SGDLS; CDR2 reads YYNGEE. The V end was cut by 0 bases, the J end by 6 bases, with 22 bases between. The length of the CDR3 is 17 residues. CDR3 sequence reads: CASSVGVSESWVFEQYF. The CDR3 region has the DNA TGTGCCAGCAGCGTAGGAGTATCGGAGTCTTGGGTGTTCGAGCAGTACTTC. Together with reference TRBV9 and TRBJ2-7, the CDR3 gives the full variable domain: DSGVTQTPKHLITATGQRVTLRCSPRSGDLSVYWYQQSLDQGLQFLIQYYNGEERAKGNILERFSAQQFPDLHSELNLSSLELGDSALYFCASSVGVSESWVFEQYFGPGTRLTVT.

This clone was counted a few times. V is TRBV15 and J is TRBJ1-2, with D perhaps TRBD1 (6 bases). The CDR3 loop spans 14 amino acids. Trimming stripped 1 base from V and 8 bases from J, with 14 bases between. Germline CDR1 reads LNHNV; CDR2 reads YYDKDF (reference sequence). The CDR3 DNA reads as TGTGCCACCAGCAGAGGCTCACAGGGAGAAGGCTACACCTTC. Translating gives CATSRGSQGEGYTF.

This clone was seen more than once but under ten times. V is TRBV6-6 and J is TRBJ1-1; D unclear. The CDR3 runs to 13 residues. V lost 2 bases and J 0 bases, leaving 4 bases between the germline ends. Germline assignment: CDR1 MNHNY and CDR2 SVGAGI (reference sequence). The CDR3 region has the DNA TGTGCCAGCAGTTACGAGGTGAACACTGAAGCTTTCTTT. Its translation is CASSYEVNTEAFF.

The chain is built from TRBV6-6 and TRBJ2-4; 10 positions match TRBD1. The CDR3 sequence is 12 residues long. The germline V gene encodes CDR1 MNHNY and CDR2 SVGAGI (reference sequence). With 2 bases clipped from V and 16 bases from J, the junction kept 5 bases outside the gene matches. The DNA of the CDR3 is TGTGCCAGCAGTTACCCGGACAGGGGGGTCTACTTC. Translated: CASSYPDRGVYF.

This clone turned up a few times. The junction departs from germline at one end; a sequencing error may be responsible. The V and J genes are TRBV10-3 and TRBJ2-6, with TRBD1 as a possible D gene (5 bases). CDR3 size: 16 residues. Germline loops: CDR1 ENHRY, CDR2 SYGVKD. CDR3 nucleotide sequence: TGTGCCATCAGTGAGTCAGCAAGGGCTGGGGCCAACGGCCTGACTTTC. This codes for CAISESARAGANGLTF.

The chain uses TRBV28 and TRBJ2-5; TRBD2 aligns across 8 bases. This CDR3 has 15 residues. The V segment lost 5 bases and the J segment 5 bases; nucleotides outside the gene matches: 10. From germline, CDR1 is MDHEN and CDR2 SYDVKM. The CDR3 here is CASSSRLAGRETQYF. In DNA form, the CDR3 reads TGTGCCAGCAGTAGCAGGCTAGCGGGCCGGGAGACCCAGTACTTC.

The genes are TRBV13 and TRBJ2-1; 7 positions match TRBD2. The germline V gene encodes CDR1 PRHDT and CDR2 FYEKMQ (reference sequence). The J segment lost 7 bases and the V segment lost 3 bases, leaving 6 bases of the junction unmatched. CDR3 size: 14 residues. The CDR3 nucleotides read TGTGCCAGCAGCTTGACTAGCCTTGCGAATGAGCAGTTCTTC. Amino acid sequence: CASSLTSLANEQFF.

This rearrangement joins TRBV27 to TRBJ2-2, with D possibly being TRBD2 (5 bases). From germline, CDR1 is MNHEY and CDR2 SMNVEV (reference sequence). The length of the CDR3 is 15 residues. Between the trimmed V and J ends, which lost 6 bases and 4 bases, there was a span of 15 bases. CDR3 DNA: TGTGCCAGCAGAAGCGGAGCCCAAACCACCGGGGAGCTGTTTTTT. Translated, it gives CASRSGAQTTGELFF.

The rearrangement uses TRBV19 and TRBJ1-2; no firm D call. This CDR3 is 15 amino acids long. Germline CDR1 and CDR2: LNHDA and SQIVND (reference sequence). V was trimmed by 0 bases and J by 4 bases, leaving 12 bases between them. CDR3 coding DNA: TGTGCCAGTAGTATAGAGTGGGAGACATCCTATGGCTACACCTTC. Its protein product is CASSIEWETSYGYTF.

The chain carries TRBV7-6 and TRBJ2-3, with 12 nucleotides matching TRBD2. The ends lost 5 bases at V and 5 bases at J; junction bases unmatched: 5. Germline-derived CDR1 and CDR2 are SGHVS and FNYEAQ. CDR3 length: 15 residues. The CDR3 DNA sequence: TGTGCCAGCAGCGTACTAGCGGGAGGAGTAGATACGCAGTATTTT. It is translated as CASSVLAGGVDTQYF.

This chain joins TRBV4-2 and TRBJ2-7, with D maybe TRBD2 (6 bases). The CDR3 loop spans 12 amino acids. V was shortened by 2 bases and J by 5 bases, with 7 bases between the two germline ends. The germline gives CDR1 LGHNA, CDR2 YNFKEQ. The CDR3 DNA is TGTGCCAGCAGCCAATGGGGGGACGAGCAGTACTTC. It translates to CASSQWGDEQYF.

The V call is TRBV11-2, the J call TRBJ2-1; D uncertain. The CDR3 has 12 residues. Trimming took off 4 bases at V and 7 bases at J, with 8 bases between the two ends. The germline gives CDR1 SGHAT, CDR2 FQNNGV. The CDR3 region has the DNA TGTGCCAGCAGCTCACTTTGGAATGAGCAGTTCTTC. This codes for CASSSLWNEQFF.

V is TRBV5-4 and J is TRBJ2-1; 9 bases map to TRBD2. V lost 0 bases and J lost 6; bases outside the gene matches: 7. Germline values: CDR1 SGHNT, CDR2 YYREEE (reference sequence). This CDR3 has 16 residues. The CDR3, as DNA: TGTGCCAGCAGCTTGGCAGGGCTAGCGGGAAGCAATGAGCAGTTCTTC. Residues: CASSLAGLAGSNEQFF.

The chain has TRBV7-9 and TRBJ2-2; 8 bases fit TRBD1. Germline trimming cut 5 bases from V and 4 bases from J; bases unmatched to any gene: 12. The CDR3 loop spans 17 amino acids. CDR1 is SEHNR and CDR2 is FQNEAQ in the germline V gene (reference sequence). The CDR3 spells CASSTPLDRAGTGELFF. In nucleotides, the CDR3 is TGTGCCAGCAGCACCCCCCTGGACAGGGCGGGCACCGGGGAGCTGTTTTTT.

The rearrangement uses TRBV7-9 and TRBJ2-3, with TRBD2 matching 7 bases. V trimming: 5 bases; J trimming: 0 bases; junction bases outside the gene matches: 8. Germline V gene data show CDR1 as SEHNR and CDR2 as FQNEAQ (reference sequence). This CDR3 is built from 16 residues. The CDR3 DNA reads TGTGCCAGCAGCCCCGGACTAGTCCCCAGCACAGATACGCAGTATTTT. Translated, it gives CASSPGLVPSTDTQYF.

The chain couples TRBV7-2 to TRBJ1-1; D is unclear. Trimming removed 1 base from V and 0 bases from J, with 6 bases in between. The germline V gene encodes CDR1 SGHTA and CDR2 FQGNSA. The CDR3 runs to 14 residues. The CDR3 region has the DNA TGTGCCAGCAGCTTAGGGTCGGTGAACACTGAAGCTTTCTTT. This gives the protein CASSLGSVNTEAFF.

The chain employs TRBV5-6 and TRBJ2-1, with D hard to call. Germline lookup yields CDR1 SGHDT and CDR2 YYEEEE. The CDR3 consists of 14 residues. V was cut by 4 bases and J by 9 bases, with 17 bases left in between. The CDR3 sequence: CASSHRGSYGEQFF. The CDR3 bases are TGTGCCAGCAGCCACCGAGGTAGCTACGGTGAGCAGTTCTTC.

The rearrangement links TRBV5-4 to TRBJ2-1, with 13 bases identical to TRBD2. Trimming took 2 bases from V and 4 from J; bases not matched to a gene: 9. The CDR3 is 18 residues long. Germline V gives CDR1 SGHNT, CDR2 YYREEE (reference sequence). CDR3 protein: CASSFSLAGGRLYNEQFF. CDR3 DNA: TGTGCCAGCAGCTTCTCACTAGCGGGAGGGCGGCTATACAATGAGCAGTTCTTC.

The rearrangement joins TRBV18 to TRBJ1-1; D is possibly TRBD1 (5 bases). The CDR3 loop spans 12 amino acids. Between the trimmed V and J ends, which lost 2 bases and 7 bases, there was a span of 8 bases. Germline loops: CDR1 KGHSH, CDR2 LQKENI. In DNA, the CDR3 is TGTGCCAGCTCACCAAAGGGGAATGAAGCTTTCTTT. This codes for CASSPKGNEAFF.